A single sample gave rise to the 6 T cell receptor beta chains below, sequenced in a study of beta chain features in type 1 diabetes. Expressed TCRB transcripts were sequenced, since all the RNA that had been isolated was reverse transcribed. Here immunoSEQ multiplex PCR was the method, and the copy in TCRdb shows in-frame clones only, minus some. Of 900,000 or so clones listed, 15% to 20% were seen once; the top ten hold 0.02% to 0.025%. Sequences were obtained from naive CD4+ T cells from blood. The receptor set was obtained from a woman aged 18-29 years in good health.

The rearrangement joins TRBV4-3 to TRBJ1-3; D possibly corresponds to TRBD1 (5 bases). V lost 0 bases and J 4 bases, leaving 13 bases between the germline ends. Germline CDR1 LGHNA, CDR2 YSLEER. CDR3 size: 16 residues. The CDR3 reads CASSQDSGGSGNTIYF. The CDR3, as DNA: TGCGCCAGCAGCCAAGATTCCGGGGGATCAGGAAACACCATATATTTT.

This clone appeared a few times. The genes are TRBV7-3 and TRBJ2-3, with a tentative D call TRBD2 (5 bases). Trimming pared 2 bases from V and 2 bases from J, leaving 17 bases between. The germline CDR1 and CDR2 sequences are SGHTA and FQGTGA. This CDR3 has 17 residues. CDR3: CASSLGVGVGVTDTQYF. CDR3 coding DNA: TGTGCCAGCAGCTTAGGCGTCGGGGTGGGAGTCACAGATACGCAGTATTTT.

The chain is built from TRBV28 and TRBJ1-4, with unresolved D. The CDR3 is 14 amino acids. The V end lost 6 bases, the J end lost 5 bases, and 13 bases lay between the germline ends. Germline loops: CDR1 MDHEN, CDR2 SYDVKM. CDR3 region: CASSNPWSNEKLFF. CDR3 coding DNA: TGTGCCAGCAGCAACCCCTGGAGCAATGAAAAACTGTTTTTT. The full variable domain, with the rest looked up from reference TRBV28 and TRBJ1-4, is DVKVTQSSRYLVKRTGEKVFLECVQDMDHENMFWYRQDPGLGLRLIYFSYDVKMKEKGDIPEGYSVSREKKERFSLILESASTNQTSMYLCASSNPWSNEKLFFGSGTQLSVL.

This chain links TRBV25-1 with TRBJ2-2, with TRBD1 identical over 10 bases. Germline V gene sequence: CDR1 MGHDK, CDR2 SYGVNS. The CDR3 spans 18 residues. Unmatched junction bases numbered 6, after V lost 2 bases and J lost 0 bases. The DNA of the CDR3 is TGTGCCAGCAGTGAAAGCCCGGGACAGGGGACGAACACCGGGGAGCTGTTTTTT. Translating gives CASSESPGQGTNTGELFF.

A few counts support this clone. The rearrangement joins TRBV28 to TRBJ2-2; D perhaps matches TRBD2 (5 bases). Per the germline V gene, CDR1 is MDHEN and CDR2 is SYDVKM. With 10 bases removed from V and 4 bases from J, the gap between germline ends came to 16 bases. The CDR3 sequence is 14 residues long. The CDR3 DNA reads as TGTGCCACCTACGCGGGCTGGGGCACCGGGGAGCTGTTTTTT. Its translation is CATYAGWGTGELFF.

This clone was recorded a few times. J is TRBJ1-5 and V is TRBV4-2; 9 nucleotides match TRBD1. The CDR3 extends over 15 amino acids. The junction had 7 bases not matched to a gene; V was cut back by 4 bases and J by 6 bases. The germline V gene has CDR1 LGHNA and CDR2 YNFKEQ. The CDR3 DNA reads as TGTGCCAGCAGCCGAACCGGGACAGGGCCTCAGCCCCAGCATTTT. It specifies CASSRTGTGPQPQHF.